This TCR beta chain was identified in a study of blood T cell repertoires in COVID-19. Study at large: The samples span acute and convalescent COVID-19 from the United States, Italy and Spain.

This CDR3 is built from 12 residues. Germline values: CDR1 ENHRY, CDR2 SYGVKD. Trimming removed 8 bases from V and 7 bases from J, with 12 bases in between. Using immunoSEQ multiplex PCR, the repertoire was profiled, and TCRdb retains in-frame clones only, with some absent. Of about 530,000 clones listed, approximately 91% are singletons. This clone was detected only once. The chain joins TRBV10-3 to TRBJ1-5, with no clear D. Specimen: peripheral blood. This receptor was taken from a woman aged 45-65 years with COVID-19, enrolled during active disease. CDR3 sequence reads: CAIAGQDQPQHF. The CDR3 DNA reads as TGTGCCATCGCGGGCCAGGACCAGCCCCAGCATTTT.